This TCR beta chain stems from a study of blood T cell repertoires in COVID-19 (TCRdb year 2020). A note on the overall study: Samples covering the acute and convalescent phases of COVID-19 were provided by collaborators in the United States, Italy and Spain. The prospective study material was composed of cDNA or gDNA derived from T cells, B-cell-depleted T cells, or PBMCs. Subjects who had been exposed to COVID-19, were actively infected with it, or had recovered from it provided the deeply sampled blood TCRbeta repertoires that made up the dataset. The repertoires were released in a freely available public database intended as a resource for research on the immune response to SARS-CoV-2. Samples came from the ongoing ImmuneRACE study (first 160 participants) plus 1,254 subjects from 6 global collaborators. Sample metadata almost always included a de-identified subject ID, COVID-19 status, age in years and sex. HLA class I and class II types, where available, came from metadata supplied by the sample provider rather than from assay-based typing.

Concerning this clone: It has no known antigen specificity. Per-nucleotide qualities are absent, and no much larger clonotype sits a single base away.

Each collaborating institution followed its own protocols to collect whole blood in K2EDTA tubes. For TCRbeta analysis, collaborators shipped samples as frozen whole blood, isolated PBMCs, or DNA extracted from either of those sample types. CDR1 SGHAT and CDR2 FQNNGV are derived from the germline V gene. From cysteine to phenylalanine, the CDR3 is 14 amino acids long. Here the CDR3 DNA is all that survives: 42 bases in frame from base 1. V loses 7 bases, J loses 4 bases, and the germline ends lie 13 bases apart. TCRbeta CDR3 regions were amplified from genomic DNA by means of the immunoSEQ Assay, a bias-controlled multiplex PCR. Per the original workflow: Within the assay, amplification of reference gene primers was used to estimate how many nucleated cells each sample contained. To quantify the absolute abundance of each unique TCRbeta CDR3 rearrangement, sequence reads were collapsed and filtered. For each sample, productive Simpson clonality was calculated as the square root of Simpson's diversity index across productive rearrangements. TCRdb re-hosts the immuneACCESS table, in-frame sequences only. Its copies lack some clones; in the studies checked, an unresolved V gene accounts for under half of them, and the cause for the rest is not known. D and trimming come from the DNA, and the V and J calls and clone size come from that table. Across this sample there are about 100,000 clones, with about 89% seen only once. The top ten clonotypes cover approximately 15% of the sample.

What the authors observed across the whole study: How much clinical and demographic metadata was included differed by source and by participant, and the metadata was provided uncurated.

The chain joins TRBV11-2 to TRBJ1-4, and TRBD1 may be the D gene, going by 6 matching bases. Material for sequencing was peripheral blood. The receptor comes from a man over 45 with acute or convalescent COVID-19. The base sequence is TGTGCCAGCACTTCAGGACAGAATAATGAAAAACTGTTTTTT. Its translation is CASTSGQNNEKLFF.